The text below deals with one T cell receptor (beta chain). Germline-derived CDR1 and CDR2 are LNHDA and SQIVND (reference sequence). The CDR3 length is 13 residues. V dropped 4 bases and J dropped 6 bases, with 12 bases sitting between them. Targeted sequencing depth ranged from 1 in 200,000 to 1 in 1 million T cells. Generated by immunoSEQ multiplex PCR, the TCRdb table keeps only in-frame clones and is missing some. The sample lists 53,000 or so clones, about 54% occurring once. The data belong to a study of cytotoxic CD8 clonotypes in ibrutinib-treated CLL. The rearrangement joins TRBV19 to TRBJ1-1; the D gene is possibly TRBD1 (5 bases). This clonotype originated in a human donor with chronic lymphocytic leukemia. Here the sequenced sample was PBMCs, taken at disease progression, from a patient treated with ibrutinib. The DNA for the CDR3 is TGTGCCAGTAGTAAGCGTTCGACAGCTGAAGCTTTCTTT. This sequence encodes CASSKRSTAEAFF.